These T cell receptor beta chains were read from a single sample in a study of neurological immune-mediated disorders. MiXCR, applied by TCRdb to the 5' RACE reads, yields one record per CDR3 protein. The sample shows approximately 85,000 distinct CDR3 sequences, 13% of them seen only once. The source material was PBMCs. The receptor set was obtained from a female donor with HTLV-1-associated myelopathy (HAM/TSP). Each CDR3 is given without its conserved first and last residue.

CDR3aa: ASSLPGTLYNEQF; j_gene: TRBJ2-1; v_gene: TRBV7-2
CDR3aa: ASNRPTSGGANEQF; j_gene: TRBJ2-1; v_gene: TRBV6-1
CDR3aa: ASSLGVALAVAETQY; j_gene: TRBJ2-5; v_gene: TRBV7-6
CDR3aa: ASELLGGYT; j_gene: TRBJ1-2; v_gene: TRBV28
CDR3aa: ASEGGIVYEQY; j_gene: TRBJ2-7; v_gene: TRBV6-1
CDR3aa: ASSYIDGTDVSGSEAF; j_gene: TRBJ1-1; v_gene: TRBV11-2
CDR3aa: ASSGSDSLRSNEQF; j_gene: TRBJ2-1; v_gene: TRBV5-4
CDR3aa: ASRVEIIPTDTQY; j_gene: TRBJ2-3; v_gene: TRBV4-1
CDR3aa: ASSLIGGGASSPLH; j_gene: TRBJ1-6; v_gene: TRBV7-9
CDR3aa: ASSHEDHKPRH; j_gene: TRBJ1-5; v_gene: TRBV3-1
CDR3aa: ASRQGSTDTQY; j_gene: TRBJ2-3; v_gene: TRBV5-5
CDR3aa: ASSLNGIEQY; j_gene: TRBJ2-7; v_gene: TRBV7-3
CDR3aa: ASSTGLAKSSYNEQF; j_gene: TRBJ2-1; v_gene: TRBV5-1
CDR3aa: ASSYGSTDVNEQF; j_gene: TRBJ2-1; v_gene: TRBV6-5
CDR3aa: ASSVAPETDTQY; j_gene: TRBJ2-3; v_gene: TRBV9
CDR3aa: SVVRGDYGYT; j_gene: TRBJ1-2; v_gene: TRBV29-1
CDR3aa: ASSFLPGGTTGELF; j_gene: TRBJ2-2; v_gene: TRBV5-1
CDR3aa: SAEPGVNTGELF; j_gene: TRBJ2-2; v_gene: TRBV20-1
CDR3aa: ASSPTTNTEPF; j_gene: TRBJ1-1; v_gene: TRBV9
CDR3aa: ASRYGVDGYT; j_gene: TRBJ1-2; v_gene: TRBV5-5
CDR3aa: ASSLYFGQSYNEQF; j_gene: TRBJ2-1; v_gene: TRBV7-8
CDR3aa: ATSRGGSNQPQH; j_gene: TRBJ1-5; v_gene: TRBV15
CDR3aa: ASSFNTGSTQY; j_gene: TRBJ2-3; v_gene: TRBV12-3/TRBV12-4
CDR3aa: ASSLTGFTDTQY; j_gene: TRBJ2-3; v_gene: TRBV7-3
CDR3aa: ASSLGTGFESSYNEQF; j_gene: TRBJ2-1; v_gene: TRBV5-6
CDR3aa: SASLWTEQETQY; j_gene: TRBJ2-5; v_gene: TRBV20-1
CDR3aa: ATSRGGPRETQY; j_gene: TRBJ2-5; v_gene: TRBV15
CDR3aa: SASPGGVLQGGGYEQY; j_gene: TRBJ2-7; v_gene: TRBV20-1
CDR3aa: ASSFHRGDEKLF; j_gene: TRBJ1-4; v_gene: TRBV28
CDR3aa: ASSLGDRVGEQY; j_gene: TRBJ2-7; v_gene: TRBV5-5
CDR3aa: ASSTTSGDSYEQY; j_gene: TRBJ2-7; v_gene: TRBV3-1
CDR3aa: ASSIYRDTEAF; j_gene: TRBJ1-1; v_gene: TRBV27
CDR3aa: ASSLGPGNYEQY; j_gene: TRBJ2-7; v_gene: TRBV5-1
CDR3aa: ASSISAHDRGLEQF; j_gene: TRBJ2-1; v_gene: TRBV19
CDR3aa: AISGAKSDTQY; j_gene: TRBJ2-3; v_gene: TRBV10-3
CDR3aa: ASAPGGKSETQY; j_gene: TRBJ2-5; v_gene: TRBV6-5
CDR3aa: ASSETRNSPLH; j_gene: TRBJ1-6; v_gene: TRBV6-1
CDR3aa: ASSILAGAKNIQY; j_gene: TRBJ2-4; v_gene: TRBV19
CDR3aa: SAIGTEGTDIQY; j_gene: TRBJ2-4; v_gene: TRBV20-1
CDR3aa: ASGTSGGQMYQETQY; j_gene: TRBJ2-5; v_gene: TRBV12-3/TRBV12-4
CDR3aa: ASSLEGGGGEKLF; j_gene: TRBJ1-4; v_gene: TRBV5-1
CDR3aa: ASSTRLLTSSGANVLT; j_gene: TRBJ2-6; v_gene: TRBV7-9
CDR3aa: ASSLIPSLNTEAF; j_gene: TRBJ1-1; v_gene: TRBV7-2
CDR3aa: ASSEAGRPGGYT; j_gene: TRBJ1-2; v_gene: TRBV2
CDR3aa: AWSRDRGFGETQY; j_gene: TRBJ2-5; v_gene: TRBV30
CDR3aa: ASSTGGTDTQY; j_gene: TRBJ2-3; v_gene: TRBV7-9
CDR3aa: ASSGFLGNIQY; j_gene: TRBJ2-4; v_gene: TRBV2
CDR3aa: ASSLVPSLNNEQF; j_gene: TRBJ2-1; v_gene: TRBV7-9
CDR3aa: ASSNQYGQTYEQY; j_gene: TRBJ2-7; v_gene: TRBV21-1
CDR3aa: ASSGGGAAYNEQF; j_gene: TRBJ2-1; v_gene: TRBV5-1
CDR3aa: ASSQDRNSPLH; j_gene: TRBJ1-6; v_gene: TRBV27